The entry below gives a single T cell receptor (beta chain) sequence along with its context. The antigen is not known. The data were obtained in a study of shared clonotypes between healthy human individuals. Study-wide points: Clonotype sharing levels among donors were expected to vary with sequencing depth.

Per the authors' pipeline: ImmunoSEQ output held junction-only sequences without quality scores, so filtering differed. TCRdb's table, derived via immunoSEQ multiplex PCR, lists solely in-frame clones and lacks some. V and J calls and clone size come straight from that table; D and trimming were deduced from the DNA. The table lists around 1.6 million clones, 98% of them singletons. The germline V and J ends were trimmed by 4 bases and 5 bases, with 21 bases remaining between them. The CDR3 has 16 residues. Per germline, CDR1 SGDLS and CDR2 YYNGEE. The chain recombines TRBV9 with TRBJ1-1; D is unresolved. The origin of this receptor is a man aged 25-45 years in good health. The sample comprised naive CD4+ T cells sorted from blood. Subset defined: CD45RA+ positively selected. The CDR3 nucleotides are TGTGCCAGCAGCCTCTCATCGGGCGTGGGTCGGACTGAAGCTTTCTTT. This gives the protein CASSLSSGVGRTEAFF.